This T cell receptor (beta chain) derives from a study of metastatic and nonmetastatic thyroid tumors. Thyroid surgery had not been preceded by any treatment in any patient. This CDR3 is 16 amino acids long. Germline V gene lookup returns CDR1 LGHNA and CDR2 YSLEER. TCRdb redid the clone calls on the PCR reads using MiXCR. Counted here are around 28,000 clones, 10% to 15% occurring once; the ten biggest clones make up around 5.1%. As concerns this clone: A much larger clone differs by one base, so this may be a read error.

The TCR was taken from a female donor with papillary thyroid cancer or a benign thyroid nodule (not recorded which). Some clones in this sample may be carry-over from other donors' samples. Sequenced: blood. The V gene is TRBV4-3, the J gene TRBJ2-2; 7 bases match TRBD2. The CDR3 protein is CASSPHPGGTTGQLFF. The CDR3 DNA follows: TGCGCCAGCAGCCCCCATCCGGGAGGTACGACCGGGCAGCTGTTTTTT.